This T cell receptor beta chain was profiled in a study of T cells in Graves' hyperthyroidism and ophthalmopathy. This clonotype occurred many times. Template material for amplifying TCR beta CDR3 regions consisted of RNA transcripts. During a first-round RT-PCR of the TCR CDR3, the HTBI primer set was used. TCRdb used MiXCR to reprocess the multiplex PCR reads, holding one entry per CDR3 protein. The table shows about 570,000 distinct CDR3 sequences, with 46% occurring only once. In making diagnoses, clinical symptoms, serum thyroxine and TRAb, thyroid ultrasound and orbital computed tomography were all used. The germline V gene encodes CDR1 SGHKS and CDR2 YYEKEE (reference sequence). Trimming cost V 5 bases and J 14 bases, with 22 bases left between them. The CDR3 extends over 14 amino acids.

V gene TRBV5-5 combines with J gene TRBJ1-4; D not certain. The sample consisted of peripheral blood or thyroid tissue (not recorded which). This sequence originates from an adult woman with Graves' disease, either hyperthyroidism or ophthalmopathy (not recorded which). The CDR3 DNA reads TGTGCCAGCAGGGTAGCAACGACTTCTGCCGATCTGTTTTTT. This translates into CASRVATTSADLFF.